This paragraph reports one T cell receptor beta chain. As yet, its antigen is unknown. The sample originates from a study of shared clonotypes between healthy human individuals. Study overall: Three plates were used per donor for CD4 naive, three for CD4 memory, two for CD8 naive and one for CD8 memory. General study results and limits: Clonotype sharing among the donors was expected to vary with sequencing depth.

Using immunoSEQ multiplex PCR, the repertoire was profiled, and TCRdb retains in-frame clones only, with some absent. The sample has a few million clones, over 90% seen once. Germline CDR1 reads LNHDA; CDR2 reads SQIVND (reference sequence). The CDR3 contains 15 residues. V was pared by 0 bases and J by 2 bases, with 8 bases between. Material for sequencing was naive CD4+ T cells from PBMCs. Regarding subset: CD45RA+ positively selected. The TCR comes from a man younger than 30 in good health. Some clones in this sample may be carry-over from other donors' samples. The V gene is TRBV19, the J gene TRBJ2-4, with D tentatively TRBD1 or TRBD2 (5 bases each). Written as DNA, the CDR3 is TGTGCCAGTAGTATAGACCGGGACCCCAAAAACATTCAGTACTTC. It translates to CASSIDRDPKNIQYF.